The sequence of this T cell receptor (beta chain) was determined in a study of cytomegalovirus exposure and HLA in healthy donors. Overall study: Earlier work reported 90 million to 120 million unique TCR beta sequences from roughly 180 million T cells. Study observations and caveats: Productive rates of about 87% or about 30% were seen for most TCR beta V segments in an earlier analysis.

Comments on this clone: Its target is not known.

V lost 6 bases and J lost 0, with 12 bases in between. Germline V gives CDR1 SGHAT, CDR2 FQNNGV. CDR3 length: 15 residues. 13 Jbeta primers and 60 Vbeta primers were used for the PCR. Repertoires were generated with immunoSEQ multiplex PCR, while TCRdb's copy carries only in-frame clones and drops some. The data hold around 99,000 clones, with roughly 80% observed a single time. The sample consisted of PBMCs. The TCR was taken from a man aged 25 to 45 in good health and CMV-seropositive. The chain combines TRBV11-2 with TRBJ1-3; D unclear. This chain's CDR3 is CASSPSGVSGNTIYF. The CDR3, as DNA: TGTGCCAGCAGTCCCTCCGGGGTCTCTGGAAACACCATATATTTT.